This T cell receptor beta chain was documented in a study of T cell changes during pregnancy in multiple sclerosis. Clones were sequenced by immunoSEQ multiplex PCR, and TCRdb holds only the in-frame ones, with some missing. The table includes roughly 66,000 clones, about 90% detected once. Sequenced material: peripheral blood, taken in the first trimester of pregnancy. This clonotype was sampled from a female donor with multiple sclerosis, enrolled in a pregnancy study.

CDR3 DNA sequence: TGTGCCAGCAGACTCAGGGGTTCTGGAAACACCATATATTTT. Translating gives CASRLRGSGNTIYF. This chain joins TRBV6-5 and TRBJ1-3; a possible D gene is TRBD1 (6 bases). The ends were cut back, 6 bases at V and 1 base at J, with 10 bases in the middle. Germline loops: CDR1 MNHEY, CDR2 SVGAGI. The length of the CDR3 is 14 residues.